Here is one TCR beta chain with its context. The antigen remains unidentified. The study ran the assay at deep level. This table comes from immunoSEQ multiplex PCR, and its TCRdb copy is limited to in-frame clones, with some not included. The data hold approximately 2.1 million clones, with approximately 95% observed a single time. This sample was taken from a study of shared clonotypes between healthy human individuals. Study overall: Per-donor plates numbered three CD4 naive, three CD4 memory, two CD8 naive and one CD8 memory. Study outcomes and limitations: Among a handful of donors, roughly 5.5% of naive CD4 clonotypes were found in common.

From germline, CDR1 is MNHEY and CDR2 SVGAGI. There are 14 residues in the CDR3. V lost 6 bases, J lost 7 bases, and 3 bases stayed unmatched. V gene TRBV6-5 combines with J gene TRBJ2-1; 13 positions match TRBD2. The source is a man between 18 and 35 years old in good health. Some clones in this sample may be carry-over from other donors' samples. The sequenced material came from naive CD4+ T cells from PBMCs. Noted subset: CD45RA+ positively selected. The CDR3 nucleotides are TGTGCCAGCAGGCGGACTAGCGGGAGTAATGAGCAGTTCTTC. Translating gives CASRRTSGSNEQFF.